These 26 T cell receptor beta chains share one sample of origin, sequenced in a study of shared clonotypes between healthy human individuals. Terminally differentiated effector memory CD45RA+ cells were left out of the naive CD8 fraction, which was CD45RO-negative and positively selected for CCR7. The protocol was immunoSEQ multiplex PCR, while the TCRdb copy is restricted to in-frame clones and leaves out a portion. The sample lists some 740,000 clones, roughly 92% seen once, with 24% in the top ten. The sequenced sample was naive CD8+ T cells sorted from blood. The receptor source for this set is a man in his thirties or forties in good health.

The chain combines TRBV6-1 with TRBJ1-2; a weak D match, TRBD1 (5 bases). This CDR3 has 17 amino acids. The germline CDR1 and CDR2 sequences are MNHNS and SASEGT. V lost 4 bases to trimming and J lost 5 bases, with 23 bases between them. CDR3 sequence (DNA): TGTGCCAGCAGTGGAGAGGCTTGGAGGGGAGGACGGTATGGCTACACCTTC. It yields the protein CASSGEAWRGGRYGYTF.

This clone was seen just once. The chain couples TRBV7-2 to TRBJ2-7; 8 bases are a match to TRBD2. CDR1 is SGHTA, CDR2 FQGNSA, per germline. The CDR3 is 15 residues long. J lost 0 bases, V lost 5 bases, and 6 bases had no gene match. The CDR3 DNA sequence: TGTGCCAGCAGCGAACTAGCGGTGAGCTCCTACGAGCAGTACTTC. It specifies CASSELAVSSYEQYF.

V and J are TRBV7-9 and TRBJ1-4, with 7 bases fitting TRBD1. Trimming cost V 4 bases and J 0 bases; bases outside gene matches: 5. The CDR3 has 16 residues. Germline lookup yields CDR1 SEHNR and CDR2 FQNEAQ (reference sequence). CDR3 sequence (DNA): TGTGCCAGCAGCTCTCACAGGGGTGCAACTAATGAAAAACTGTTTTTT. Translated: CASSSHRGATNEKLFF. Using reference TRBV7-9 and TRBJ1-4 for the parts outside the CDR3, the full variable domain is DTGVSQNPRHKITKRGQNVTFRCDPISEHNRLYWYRQTLGQGPEFLTYFQNEAQLEKSRLLSDRFSAERPKGSFSTLEIQRTEQGDSAMYLCASSSHRGATNEKLFFGSGTQLSVL.

This sequence joins TRBV29-1 and TRBJ2-3; 13 bases agree with TRBD2. Germline V gene lookup returns CDR1 SQVTM and CDR2 ANQGSEA. After removal of 8 bases from V and 2 bases from J, the junction contained 16 bases not matched to a gene. CDR3 length: 18 amino acids. Here the CDR3 reads CSPLLAGGLSGLTDTQYF. The DNA for the CDR3 is TGCAGCCCGTTACTAGCGGGAGGGCTCTCTGGCCTCACAGATACGCAGTATTTT.

The chain recombines TRBV29-1 with TRBJ2-3; 12 nucleotides align to TRBD2. V dropped 7 bases and J dropped 4; count of bases not matched to a gene: 6. The CDR3 has 14 residues. CDR1 SQVTM and CDR2 ANQGSEA come from the germline V gene. CDR3 in DNA: TGCAGCGGCCGACTAGCGGGAGACGCAGATACGCAGTATTTT. This translates into CSGRLAGDADTQYF.

Remarks on this clone: It may be a read error: a sequence one base away is much more abundant. This sequence joins TRBV5-5 and TRBJ2-3; D unresolved. Trimming took 5 bases from V and 0 from J, leaving 4 bases between them. Germline values: CDR1 SGHKS, CDR2 YYEKEE (reference sequence). This CDR3 has 12 residues. The CDR3 nucleotides read TGTGCCAGCAGTCCTAGCACAGATACGCAGTATTTT. This codes for CASSPSTDTQYF.

CDR3 residues: CASSLYWGGKNQPQHF. The CDR3 DNA sequence: TGTGCCAGCAGTTTATATTGGGGAGGGAAGAATCAGCCCCAGCATTTT. J is TRBJ1-5 and V is TRBV27; D unresolved. The CDR3 contains 16 residues. CDR1 is MNHEY, CDR2 SMNVEV, per germline (reference sequence). Between the trimmed V and J ends, which lost 1 base and 4 bases, there was a span of 14 bases.

The J gene is TRBJ2-7, the V gene TRBV13; TRBD1 might be the D (5 bases). CDR3 length: 13 amino acids. V lost 3 bases, J lost 5 bases, and 11 bases lay in between. Per germline, CDR1 PRHDT and CDR2 FYEKMQ (reference sequence). Written as DNA, the CDR3 is TGTGCCAGCAGCTTCAAGGGGTCGCACGAGCAGTACTTC. Encoded protein: CASSFKGSHEQYF. Variable domain in full (rest from reference TRBV13 and TRBJ2-7): AAGVIQSPRHLIKEKRETATLKCYPIPRHDTVYWYQQGPGQDPQFLISFYEKMQSDKGSIPDRFSAQQFSDYHSELNMSSLELGDSALYFCASSFKGSHEQYFGPGTRLTVT.

This chain connects TRBV7-9 to TRBJ2-1, with D uncertain. Trimming stripped 7 bases from V and 12 bases from J, with 13 bases between. CDR1 SEHNR and CDR2 FQNEAQ come from the germline V gene (reference sequence). The CDR3 is 11 residues long. CDR3 DNA: TGTGCCAGCACCGACGGGCTCCGGCAGTTCTTC. Its translation is CASTDGLRQFF.

This clone came up once. The gene calls are TRBV11-2 and TRBJ2-4; 8 bases line up with TRBD2. The CDR3 has 14 amino acids. The germline CDR1 and CDR2 sequences are SGHAT and FQNNGV. Trimming at V came to 4 bases and at J to 8 bases, leaving 7 bases not matched to a gene. The CDR3 DNA reads TGTGCCAGCAGCTCCGAGCGGGAGTTGCACATTCAGTACTTC. Translating gives CASSSERELHIQYF.

Worth noting for this clone: Other nucleotide sequences from this sample produce the same CDR3. The rearrangement links TRBV27 to TRBJ1-5; 7 bases are a match to TRBD1. The CDR3 is 14 amino acids. J gave up 2 bases and V 4 bases, and 2 bases lay outside the gene matches. Germline values: CDR1 MNHEY, CDR2 SMNVEV (reference sequence). In nucleotides, the CDR3 is TGTGCCAGCAGTTCCGGGACAGGCAATCAGCCCCAGCATTTT. Protein product: CASSSGTGNQPQHF.

The genes are TRBV9 and TRBJ2-7; D call uncertain. The CDR3 spans 14 residues. In germline, CDR1 is SGDLS, CDR2 YYNGEE. Trimming stripped 0 bases from V and 3 bases from J, with 10 bases between. CDR3 bases: TGTGCCAGCAGCGTAGGTGCGGTGAGCTACGAGCAGTACTTC. It encodes CASSVGAVSYEQYF.

A single count supports this clone. At one end, the junction sequence differs from germline, possibly due to a read error. This rearrangement joins TRBV7-9 to TRBJ1-1; no clear D. CDR3 length equals 14 residues. Looked up from germline, CDR1 is SEHNR and CDR2 is FQNEAQ (reference sequence). The CDR3 sequence is CASNLGRENTEAFF. The CDR3, as DNA: TGTGCCAGCAACTTAGGGCGAGAGAACACTGAAGCTTTCTTT.

The CDR3 loop is CASGLVSDLAKNIQYF. CDR3 nucleotides: TGTGCTAGTGGTTTGGTTTCAGACCTAGCCAAAAACATTCAGTACTTC. V gene TRBV12-5 combines with J gene TRBJ2-4; D is uncertain. V lost 0 bases to trimming and J lost 0 bases, with 9 bases between them. This CDR3 is built from 16 residues. The germline V gene has CDR1 LGHNT and CDR2 FRNRAP. Filled out from reference TRBV12-5 and TRBJ2-4, the complete variable domain reads DARVTQTPRHKVTEMGQEVTMRCQPILGHNTVFWYRQTMMQGLELLAYFRNRAPLDDSGMPKDRFSAEMPDATLATLKIQPSEPRDSAVYFCASGLVSDLAKNIQYFGAGTRLSVL.

As concerns this clone: The junction differs from germline at one of its ends, possibly a read error. The chain carries TRBV27 and TRBJ2-4, with TRBD1 matching 8 bases. CDR3 size: 17 residues. The germline V gene encodes CDR1 MNHEY and CDR2 SMNVEV (reference sequence). CDR3 region: CASSLSRGPYAKNIQYF. CDR3 nucleotides: TGTGCCAGCAGTCTATCCAGGGGGCCTTACGCCAAAAACATTCAGTACTTC.

The gene calls are TRBV6-5 and TRBJ1-2; a weak D match, TRBD1 (5 bases). V lost 4 bases to trimming and J lost 8 bases, with 14 bases between them. Germline CDR1 reads MNHEY; CDR2 reads SVGAGI. The CDR3 is made up of 13 amino acids. Here the CDR3 DNA reads TGTGCCAGCAGTTTCCAGACCCGGGGGGGCTACACCTTC. It codes for CASSFQTRGGYTF.

This clone was seen a handful of times. The chain combines TRBV7-9 with TRBJ1-1; no clear D. CDR1 is SEHNR, CDR2 FQNEAQ, per germline (reference sequence). The CDR3 totals 11 residues. V shed 6 bases and J shed 5 bases, with 7 bases lying between them. CDR3 protein: CASSAGTEAFF. The DNA of the CDR3 is TGTGCCAGCAGTGCCGGGACTGAAGCTTTCTTT.

This chain connects TRBV7-2 to TRBJ1-2; D unclear. The CDR3 totals 16 residues. Trimming removed 1 base at V and 1 base at J, with 13 bases between. Per the germline V gene, CDR1 is SGHTA and CDR2 is FQGNSA. The CDR3 sequence is CASSLVPVRLNYGYTF. Here the CDR3 DNA reads TGTGCCAGCAGCTTAGTTCCGGTGCGGCTTAACTATGGCTACACCTTC.

This chain connects TRBV7-9 to TRBJ2-3; unclear D gene. The CDR3 covers 12 residues. V was pared by 1 base and J by 6 bases, with 5 bases between. Germline lookup yields CDR1 SEHNR and CDR2 FQNEAQ (reference sequence). The CDR3 loop reads CASSLERDTQYF. DNA for the CDR3: TGTGCCAGCAGCTTAGAAAGGGATACGCAGTATTTT.

On this clone: This specimen includes other DNA sequences encoding the same CDR3. This chain joins TRBV9 and TRBJ2-6; D uncertain. The V gene's germline CDR1 is SGDLS and CDR2 YYNGEE. The V and J ends lost 0 bases and 4 bases respectively, with 5 bases between them. The CDR3 is made up of 14 amino acids. CDR3 coding DNA: TGTGCCAGCAGCGTAGACCTAGGGGCCAACGTCCTGACTTTC. Its protein product is CASSVDLGANVLTF.

The chain links TRBV10-2 to TRBJ2-5, with 14 bases fitting TRBD2. Germline values: CDR1 WSHSY, CDR2 SAAADI. The CDR3 extends over 18 amino acids. With V trimmed by 3 bases and J by 5 bases, 11 bases remained unmatched. Here the CDR3 DNA reads TGCGCCAGCAGTGATTGGAGACTAGCGGGAGGGCCTTTGGAGACCCAGTACTTC. Translation gives CASSDWRLAGGPLETQYF.

The CDR3 nucleotides read TGTGCCAGCAGCTTAGGCTCGACTAGCGGAGTCCAAGAGACCCAGTACTTC. Translation: CASSLGSTSGVQETQYF. The chain has TRBV7-7 and TRBJ2-5; the match to TRBD2 covers 9 bases. The V gene's germline CDR1 is SSHAT and CDR2 FNYEAQ (reference sequence). Unmatched junction bases numbered 7, after V lost 1 base and J lost 1 base. The CDR3 is 17 amino acids.

The chain employs TRBV4-1 and TRBJ1-5; D might be TRBD1 (6 bases). This CDR3 spans 15 amino acids. The V gene lost 4 bases and the J gene lost 1 base, with 11 bases spanning the gap. CDR1 is MGHRA, CDR2 YSYEKL, per germline. CDR3 residues: CASSLGTKSNQPQHF. The CDR3 coding sequence is TGCGCCAGCAGCCTGGGGACAAAGAGCAATCAGCCCCAGCATTTT.

The chain uses TRBV7-2 and TRBJ2-2; 9 bases align to TRBD2. V was clipped by 7 bases and J by 8 bases; unmatched bases: 8. Germline V CDR1 and CDR2: SGHTA, FQGNSA. The CDR3 is 14 residues long. This chain's CDR3 is CASTSGLAKGELFF. CDR3 in DNA: TGTGCCAGCACCTCGGGACTAGCAAAAGGGGAGCTGTTTTTT.

This clone was picked up one time. The chain recombines TRBV7-9 with TRBJ2-7; D gene unclear. V shed 5 bases and J shed 5 bases, with 10 bases lying between them. CDR1 SEHNR and CDR2 FQNEAQ come from the germline V gene (reference sequence). CDR3 length: 12 residues. CDR3 residues: CASSQGPDEQYF. CDR3 bases: TGTGCCAGCAGCCAAGGACCCGACGAGCAGTACTTC.

The chain combines TRBV5-6 with TRBJ1-5; TRBD1 matches 11 bases. Germline CDR1 and CDR2: SGHDT and YYEEEE. Trimming at V came to 4 bases and at J to 5 bases, leaving 5 bases not matched to a gene. CDR3 size: 15 residues. This chain's CDR3 is CASSRGQGAYQPQHF. CDR3 DNA sequence: TGTGCCAGCAGCCGCGGACAGGGGGCATATCAGCCCCAGCATTTT.